The 32 T cell receptor beta chains presented below share a single source sample, sequenced in a study of human T cells and chemical hapten exposure. Indicated time point: patch test 2, 6 weeks after DPC sensitization. Treatment of the sample: therapeutic diphenylcyclopropenone sensitization with weekly scalp DPC. MiXCR was run by TCRdb on the RACE reads, yielding one entry per CDR3 protein. There are about 73,000 distinct CDR3 sequences in the sample; about 9% occur only once, and about 3% lies in the top ten. The sample here was whole blood, taken in connection with sensitization to the hapten diphenylcyclopropenone (DPC). The receptors stem from a woman in her forties or fifties with alopecia areata. Some clones in this sample may be carry-over from other donors' samples.

The chain recombines TRBV2 with TRBJ2-5, with 10 bases aligning to TRBD1. CDR1 SNHLY and CDR2 FYNNEI come from the germline V gene. Losses at the gene ends were 6 bases for V and 2 bases for J; bases not matched to a gene: 6. CDR3 length: 15 amino acids. Written as DNA, the CDR3 is TGTGCCAGCAGCCGCGACAGGGGGCATCAAGAGACCCAGTACTTC. Its translation: CASSRDRGHQETQYF.

This clonotype came up many times. The V and J genes are TRBV18 and TRBJ1-4, with D possibly matching TRBD1 (5 bases). Germline V gene data show CDR1 as KGHSH and CDR2 as LQKENI. The CDR3 extends over 15 amino acids. Trimming left V 2 bases short and J 7 bases short, with 14 bases between. The CDR3 sequence is CASSPESGSVEKLFF. CDR3 nucleotide sequence: TGTGCCAGCTCACCAGAATCAGGGAGCGTTGAAAAACTGTTTTTT.

This clonotype has a handful of counts. DNA for the CDR3: TGTGCCATCAGTGAGGACAGGGCTGGAAACACCATATATTTT. Translating it yields CAISEDRAGNTIYF. The rearrangement uses TRBV10-3 and TRBJ1-3, with TRBD1 matching 7 bases. Germline V gene sequence: CDR1 ENHRY, CDR2 SYGVKD. The CDR3 spans 14 residues. J gave up 2 bases and V 2 bases, and 0 bases lay outside the gene matches.

The genes are TRBV7-2 and TRBJ2-3, with 7 positions matching TRBD1. Germline CDR1 and CDR2: SGHTA and FQGNSA. There are 16 residues in the CDR3. V dropped 1 base and J dropped 1; count of bases not matched to a gene: 5. CDR3 nucleotides: TGTGCCAGCAGCTTAGGAGGGGGCTTAGGCACAGATACGCAGTATTTT. The encoded protein is CASSLGGGLGTDTQYF.

This clonotype was observed a handful of times. The chain links TRBV3-1 to TRBJ1-2; 7 bases align to TRBD1. This CDR3 has 15 amino acids. From germline, CDR1 is LGHDT and CDR2 YNNKEL (reference sequence). The J segment lost 0 bases and the V segment lost 2 bases, leaving 3 bases of the junction unmatched. DNA of the CDR3: TGTGCCAGCAGCCAATGGGACAGCCCTAACTATGGCTACACCTTC. Encoded protein: CASSQWDSPNYGYTF.

The table lists this clonotype with many counts. The chain joins TRBV4-2 to TRBJ1-5; maybe TRBD1 (6 bases). Germline loops: CDR1 LGHNA, CDR2 YNFKEQ. The CDR3 totals 15 residues. V was cut by 0 bases and J by 6 bases, with 12 bases left in between. CDR3 amino acids: CASSQDLGGVQPQHF. In DNA, the CDR3 is TGTGCCAGCAGCCAAGATTTGGGGGGCGTTCAGCCCCAGCATTTT.

This clonotype came up many times. V gene TRBV6-6 combines with J gene TRBJ2-3; unclear D gene. In germline, CDR1 is MNHNY, CDR2 SVGAGI (reference sequence). The CDR3 loop spans 14 amino acids. V gave up 8 bases and J gave up 0 bases, with 12 bases separating them. The CDR3 loop is CASREILSTDTQYF. The DNA for the CDR3 is TGTGCCAGCCGCGAAATCCTTAGCACAGATACGCAGTATTTT.

This clonotype was seen repeatedly, ten times or more. This chain connects TRBV20-1 to TRBJ2-5, with D perhaps matching TRBD2 (6 bases). The V gene's germline CDR1 is DFQATT and CDR2 SNEGSKA (reference sequence). V was trimmed by 0 bases and J by 4 bases, leaving 12 bases between them. The CDR3 length is 14 residues. CDR3 coding DNA: TGCAGTGCTAGAGATTGGCGGGGCGGAGAGACCCAGTACTTC. Translation gives CSARDWRGGETQYF.

The rearrangement uses TRBV20-1 and TRBJ2-5; D call uncertain. Germline CDR1 DFQATT, CDR2 SNEGSKA (reference sequence). Trimming removed 6 bases from V and 4 bases from J, with 6 bases in between. This CDR3 spans 10 amino acids. The chain's CDR3 is CSAGRETQYF. DNA of the CDR3: TGCAGTGCGGGTCGAGAGACCCAGTACTTC.

This clonotype has a handful of counts. The rearrangement links TRBV27 to TRBJ2-6, with no clear D. Trimming shortened V by 2 bases and J by 4 bases, and 12 bases separated the two germline ends. The CDR3 runs 16 residues. Per germline, CDR1 MNHEY and CDR2 SMNVEV (reference sequence). In nucleotides, the CDR3 is TGTGCCAGCAGTTTAGGTGGGCTGGGGGGGGCCAACGTCCTGACTTTC. Translation: CASSLGGLGGANVLTF.

The CDR3 here is CSVDRDRGREQYF. The CDR3 nucleotides are TGCAGCGTTGATAGGGACAGGGGGCGGGAGCAGTACTTC. This chain joins TRBV29-1 and TRBJ2-7, with 12 bases identical to TRBD1. The V gene end was trimmed by 3 bases and the J gene end by 7 bases; junction bases not matched to a gene: 4. From germline, CDR1 is SQVTM and CDR2 ANQGSEA. This CDR3 is 13 amino acids long.

This clonotype occurred a few times. CDR3 in amino acids: CASSSWGSLNTEAFF. The CDR3 bases are TGTGCCAGCAGCTCCTGGGGCAGCCTGAACACTGAAGCTTTCTTT. The rearrangement joins TRBV5-6 to TRBJ1-1; TRBD1 might be the D (5 bases). Germline V lookup: CDR1 SGHDT, CDR2 YYEEEE. The V end lost 3 bases, the J end lost 0 bases, and 12 bases lay between the germline ends. The CDR3 has 15 residues. Looking up the rest from reference TRBV5-6 and TRBJ1-1 gives the full variable domain: DAGVTQSPTHLIKTRGQQVTLRCSPKSGHDTVSWYQQALGQGPQFIFQYYEEEERQRGNFPDRFSGHQFPNYSSELNVNALLLGDSALYLCASSSWGSLNTEAFFGQGTRLTVV.

This clonotype was observed a few times. V and J are TRBV12-3 or TRBV12-4 and TRBJ1-5; D remains ambiguous. The CDR3 covers 14 residues. V was cut by 3 bases and J by 3 bases, with 9 bases left in between. CDR3 in amino acids: CASSLYGANQPQHF. DNA of the CDR3: TGTGCCAGCAGTTTGTACGGCGCCAATCAGCCCCAGCATTTT.

The chain is built from TRBV30 and TRBJ1-2; tentative D call: TRBD1 (6 bases). Germline V gives CDR1 GTSNPN, CDR2 SVGIG (reference sequence). There are 18 residues in the CDR3. V was cut by 0 bases and J by 3 bases, with 23 bases left in between. Here the CDR3 reads CAWSVRRNTGIPHYGYTF. As DNA, the CDR3 is TGTGCCTGGAGTGTGAGGAGAAACACAGGGATCCCCCACTATGGCTACACCTTC.

There are many counts of this clonotype. The chain employs TRBV9 and TRBJ1-2; 7 nucleotides line up with TRBD1. The V gene end was trimmed by 0 bases and the J gene end by 6 bases; junction bases not matched to a gene: 11. This CDR3 contains 16 residues. Germline CDR1 and CDR2: SGDLS and YYNGEE. The DNA for the CDR3 is TGTGCCAGCAGCGTAGGGGACAGCCCAATAGGCAATGGCTACACCTTC. The encoded protein is CASSVGDSPIGNGYTF.

The CDR3 DNA follows: TGTGCCAGCAGCCAAGTGCGGGTCACCTACAATGAGCAGTTCTTC. It encodes CASSQVRVTYNEQFF. The gene calls are TRBV3-1 and TRBJ2-1, with D perhaps TRBD2 (5 bases). Trimming stripped 1 base from V and 2 bases from J, with 9 bases between. CDR1 and CDR2 (germline): LGHDT, YNNKEL (reference sequence). CDR3 length: 15 amino acids.

V usage is TRBV28 and J usage is TRBJ1-5, with a weak D call TRBD1 (5 bases). V lost 1 base and J lost 3, with 13 bases in between. This CDR3 spans 16 amino acids. Germline loops: CDR1 MDHEN, CDR2 SYDVKM. CDR3 sequence reads: CASSLYPGNVNQPQHF. In nucleotides, the CDR3 is TGTGCCAGCAGTTTATACCCAGGGAACGTCAATCAGCCCCAGCATTTT.

This clonotype was counted at least ten times. The rearrangement uses TRBV7-2 and TRBJ2-7; D possibly corresponds to TRBD2 (5 bases). The CDR3 is made up of 15 amino acids. V gave up 2 bases and J gave up 2 bases, with 13 bases separating them. CDR1 is SGHTA, CDR2 FQGNSA, per germline. The CDR3 DNA follows: TGTGCCAGCAGCTTATCTAGGGCAGCGGCCTACGAGCAGTACTTC. Translating gives CASSLSRAAAYEQYF. The variable domain in full, completed from reference TRBV7-2 and TRBJ2-7, reads GAGVSQSPSNKVTEKGKDVELRCDPISGHTALYWYRQSLGQGLEFLIYFQGNSAPDKSGLPSDRFSAERTGGSVSTLTIQRTQQEDSAVYLCASSLSRAAAYEQYFGPGTRLTVT.

This clonotype occurred a few times. The chain carries TRBV7-2 and TRBJ2-3; D might be TRBD2 (7 bases). The CDR3 extends over 17 amino acids. Per the germline V gene, CDR1 is SGHTA and CDR2 is FQGNSA. V lost 0 bases, J lost 5 bases, and 18 bases lay in between. This chain's CDR3 is CASSLAGASGARDTQYF. CDR3 bases: TGTGCCAGCAGCTTAGCGGGGGCTAGCGGTGCCCGAGATACGCAGTATTTT.

This clonotype appeared a few times. The V gene is TRBV12-3 or TRBV12-4, the J gene TRBJ2-2, with 10 bases matching TRBD2. After removal of 6 bases from V and 6 bases from J, the junction contained 7 bases not matched to a gene. CDR3 size: 15 residues. The CDR3 DNA follows: TGTGCCAGCAGGTCGGGACTAGCGTCGGCCGGGGAGCTGTTTTTT. Translation: CASRSGLASAGELFF.

In its sample, this clonotype was seen a few times. CDR3: CASSRGGGDNQPQHF. CDR3 sequence (DNA): TGTGCCAGCAGTAGGGGGGGGGGGGACAATCAGCCCCAGCATTTT. The rearrangement uses TRBV12-3 or TRBV12-4 and TRBJ1-5; D might be TRBD1 (6 bases). Trimming took 5 bases from V and 3 from J, leaving 14 bases between them. The CDR3 is made up of 15 amino acids.

This clonotype came up many times. V and J are TRBV20-1 and TRBJ1-1; D gene unclear. The CDR3 consists of 12 residues. V was pared by 0 bases and J by 6 bases, with 8 bases between. CDR1 is DFQATT and CDR2 is SNEGSKA in the germline V gene (reference sequence). CDR3 amino acids: CSARDPGAEAFF. In DNA form, the CDR3 reads TGCAGTGCTAGAGACCCCGGGGCTGAAGCTTTCTTT.

This chain joins TRBV2 and TRBJ1-6; 7 bases fit TRBD1. The CDR3 runs 12 residues. Germline V gene data show CDR1 as SNHLY and CDR2 as FYNNEI. V lost 8 bases, J lost 10 bases, and 5 bases stayed unmatched. The CDR3 sequence: CASYRGGSPLHF. The CDR3 nucleotides read TGTGCCAGCTACAGGGGTGGCTCACCCCTCCACTTT. Drawing the rest from reference TRBV2 and TRBJ1-6, the complete variable domain is EPEVTQTPSHQVTQMGQEVILRCVPISNHLYFYWYRQILGQKVEFLVSFYNNEISEKSEIFDDQFSVERPDGSNFTLKIRSTKLEDSAMYFCASYRGGSPLHFGNGTRLTVT.

This clonotype was seen at least ten times. The chain employs TRBV25-1 and TRBJ1-1; no clear D. Germline lookup yields CDR1 MGHDK and CDR2 SYGVNS. The length of the CDR3 is 15 residues. The ends were cut back, 3 bases at V and 0 bases at J, with 11 bases in the middle. The DNA of the CDR3 is TGTGCCAGCAGTGAGTTTGAGGGAATGAACACTGAAGCTTTCTTT. It yields the protein CASSEFEGMNTEAFF.

This clonotype was seen repeatedly, ten times or more. The genes are TRBV5-1 and TRBJ1-5; 8 bases are a match to TRBD1. The CDR3 contains 16 residues. CDR1 and CDR2 (germline): SGHRS, YFSETQ. J lost 1 base, V lost 0 bases, and 3 bases had no gene match. The CDR3 nucleotides read TGCGCCAGCAGCTTGGCCGCAGGGGGCAGCAATCAGCCCCAGCATTTT. Amino acid sequence: CASSLAAGGSNQPQHF.

This CDR3 reads CASSLTAGSPLHF. CDR3 coding DNA: TGTGCCAGCAGTTTAACCGCGGGTTCACCCCTCCACTTT. The chain employs TRBV12-3 or TRBV12-4 and TRBJ1-6; D call uncertain. The CDR3 length is 13 residues. V lost 2 bases to trimming and J lost 9 bases, with 8 bases between them.

This rearrangement joins TRBV12-3 or TRBV12-4 to TRBJ2-7; D not certain. The CDR3 extends over 13 amino acids. V lost 6 bases, J lost 3 bases, and 12 bases lay in between. CDR3 sequence (DNA): TGTGCCAGCAGACCGGACGGACGCTACGAGCAGTACTTC. It yields the protein CASRPDGRYEQYF.

This clonotype was seen only a few times. The J gene is TRBJ2-5, the V gene TRBV5-1; D remains unclear. Germline CDR1 SGHRS, CDR2 YFSETQ. The CDR3 runs 15 residues. Trimming took off 0 bases at V and 0 bases at J, with 9 bases between the two ends. As DNA, the CDR3 is TGCGCCAGCAGCTTGGACCCGTACTACCAAGAGACCCAGTACTTC. It translates to CASSLDPYYQETQYF.

This clonotype came up many times. The rearrangement joins TRBV7-2 to TRBJ2-4, with 11 bases lining up with TRBD1. Unmatched junction bases numbered 6, after V lost 4 bases and J lost 1 base. Germline CDR1 SGHTA, CDR2 FQGNSA. CDR3 length: 17 residues. The CDR3 region is CASSSQDRGLAKNIQYF. The CDR3, as DNA: TGTGCCAGCAGCTCCCAGGACAGGGGGCTCGCCAAAAACATTCAGTACTTC.

In its sample, this clonotype was seen many times. V gene TRBV20-1 combines with J gene TRBJ1-1; weak D call: TRBD1 (6 bases). Germline-derived CDR1 and CDR2 are DFQATT and SNEGSKA (reference sequence). CDR3 size: 16 residues. The V end was cut by 1 base, the J end by 5 bases, with 20 bases between. The DNA of the CDR3 is TGCAGTGCTAGAGGAACCCGCACAGGGAACCATACTGAAGCTTTCTTT. This encodes CSARGTRTGNHTEAFF.

V is TRBV2 and J is TRBJ2-7, with D uncertain. The V end lost 7 bases, the J end lost 5 bases, and 12 bases lay between the germline ends. Germline CDR1 is SNHLY and CDR2 is FYNNEI. This CDR3 comprises 12 residues. The CDR3 loop is CASKVASDEQYF. CDR3 sequence (DNA): TGTGCCAGCAAAGTAGCTTCCGACGAGCAGTACTTC.

Many counts were recorded for this clonotype. This chain joins TRBV18 and TRBJ1-1, with a weak D call TRBD1 (6 bases). V was trimmed by 0 bases and J by 1 base, leaving 9 bases between them. This CDR3 is 15 amino acids long. CDR1 and CDR2 (germline): KGHSH, LQKENI. The CDR3 sequence: CASSPPATGNTEAFF. CDR3 coding DNA: TGTGCCAGCTCACCACCGGCGACAGGGAACACTGAAGCTTTCTTT.